This TCR beta chain was profiled in a study of vaccination effects on CD4 cells after COVID-19. On the study more broadly: Median timing of post-vaccine samples was 72 days after the second dose.

The study's findings and limits: Common cold coronaviruses were cross-recognized by only 1 of 255 vaccine-induced clones in healthy vaccinees.

Profiled with immunoSEQ multiplex PCR; TCRdb holds only in-frame clones, not every one. The repertoire consists of 23,000 or so clones, with around 81% occurring once and the leading ten covering around 5.3%. In the case of this clone: What it binds is not known.

From germline, CDR1 is SGHNT and CDR2 YYREEE (reference sequence). This CDR3 is built from 15 residues. V gave up 0 bases and J gave up 1 base, with 9 bases separating them. After expansion with viral peptide pools in the ViraFEST assay, antigen-specific CD4+ T cells were sequenced. Once cultured for nine to ten days, the cells underwent separation to obtain CD4+ T cells. Subjects were given two BNT162b2 or mRNA-1273 vaccine doses. Among the vaccine recipients, none had a prior SARS-CoV-2 infection, and nucleocapsid antibodies were negative. Wells of two million PBMC each were grown with roughly 10 IU/ml IL-2 and about 10 ug/ml peptides.

Sequenced here: CD4+ T cells from PBMCs cultured with SARS-CoV-2 spike peptides, sampled after COVID-19 vaccination. The rearrangement joins TRBV5-4 to TRBJ2-3; D is perhaps TRBD1 (6 bases). The source is a human donor who received a COVID-19 vaccine. Some clones in this sample may be carry-over from other donors' samples. In nucleotides, the CDR3 is TGTGCCAGCAGCTTGGGGGGGCCGGGCACAGATACGCAGTATTTT. As protein: CASSLGGPGTDTQYF.